The 22 T cell receptor beta chains reported below all come from one sample, sequenced in a study of blood T cell repertoires in COVID-19. Repertoires were generated with immunoSEQ multiplex PCR, while TCRdb's copy carries only in-frame clones and drops some. This table holds 390,000 or so clones, 75% to 90% found once. Sequenced sample: PBMCs or T cells enriched from blood (not recorded which). The receptors were sampled from a young man who had recovered from COVID-19.

This chain joins TRBV6-2 or TRBV6-3 and TRBJ1-5; D uncertain. Germline CDR1 and CDR2: MNHEY and SVGEGT. Trimming pared 3 bases from V and 1 base from J, leaving 4 bases between. This CDR3 spans 13 amino acids. The CDR3 here is CASSYMSNQPQHF. The CDR3 DNA is TGTGCCAGCAGTTATATGAGCAATCAGCCCCAGCATTTT.

The chain links TRBV7-9 to TRBJ1-5; 9 nucleotides align to TRBD1. The CDR3 sequence is 14 residues long. With V trimmed by 4 bases and J by 7 bases, 5 bases remained unmatched. Per germline, CDR1 SEHNR and CDR2 FQNEAQ (reference sequence). The CDR3 loop is CASSSQGAHQPQHF. DNA for the CDR3: TGTGCCAGCAGCTCACAGGGGGCTCACCAGCCCCAGCATTTT.

V usage is TRBV5-1 and J usage is TRBJ1-1; D may be TRBD1 (5 bases). Germline V lookup: CDR1 SGHRS, CDR2 YFSETQ. Between the trimmed V and J ends, which lost 3 bases and 1 base, there was a span of 7 bases. The CDR3 has 13 amino acids. The CDR3 loop reads CASSSGPNTEAFF. DNA for the CDR3: TGCGCCAGCAGCTCAGGGCCGAACACTGAAGCTTTCTTT.

The chain recombines TRBV7-2 with TRBJ1-1, with TRBD1 as a possible D gene (5 bases). Germline V CDR1 and CDR2: SGHTA, FQGNSA. The CDR3 runs 14 residues. V lost 4 bases and J 7 bases, leaving 16 bases between the germline ends. CDR3 loop: CASSSGGTIIEAFF. The CDR3 coding sequence is TGTGCCAGCAGCTCTGGAGGGACCATTATTGAAGCTTTCTTT.

The V call is TRBV10-3, the J call TRBJ1-3; tentatively, D is TRBD1 (6 bases). Germline assignment: CDR1 ENHRY and CDR2 SYGVKD. Trimming shortened V by 2 bases and J by 0 bases, and 8 bases separated the two germline ends. This CDR3 is built from 15 residues. The CDR3 loop is CAISEGDISGNTIYF. DNA of the CDR3: TGTGCCATCAGTGAGGGGGACATCTCTGGAAACACCATATATTTT.

The rearrangement joins TRBV9 to TRBJ1-1; the D gene is possibly TRBD1 (6 bases). The CDR3 consists of 15 residues. Germline V lookup: CDR1 SGDLS, CDR2 YYNGEE. V dropped 3 bases and J dropped 0 bases, with 12 bases sitting between them. As DNA, the CDR3 is TGTGCCAGCAGCGGGGTCCCAGGGGTGAACACTGAAGCTTTCTTT. Translation gives CASSGVPGVNTEAFF.

Worth noting for this clone: The junction and the germline gene differ at one end; a read error may be behind it. V is TRBV12-3 or TRBV12-4 and J is TRBJ2-1; 11 bases agree with TRBD2. This CDR3 contains 13 residues. In DNA form, the CDR3 reads TGTGCCAGCAGTTTAGGGTTAGCGGGGGGGCAAATCTTC. Translation gives CASSLGLAGGQIF.

J is TRBJ2-7 and V is TRBV6-5; TRBD2 might be the D (7 bases). The V end was cut by 8 bases, the J end by 5 bases, with 22 bases between. Germline assignment: CDR1 MNHEY and CDR2 SVGAGI. The CDR3 runs 15 residues. The CDR3 DNA reads TGTGCCAGCGTACCACCCGGGGGGCGCGTAGACGAGCAGTACTTC. Translated: CASVPPGGRVDEQYF.

The chain recombines TRBV11-2 with TRBJ1-5; D unclear. The germline V and J ends were trimmed by 5 bases and 4 bases, with 9 bases remaining between them. CDR3 length: 13 residues. In germline, CDR1 is SGHAT, CDR2 FQNNGV. This chain's CDR3 is CASSRTPNQPQHF. The DNA of the CDR3 is TGTGCCAGCAGCCGCACACCTAATCAGCCCCAGCATTTT.

The chain employs TRBV5-6 and TRBJ2-1; 9 bases match TRBD2. The CDR3 totals 13 residues. Germline CDR1 SGHDT, CDR2 YYEEEE. V lost 3 bases and J lost 12; bases outside the gene matches: 7. CDR3 amino acids: CASSYGTSRRQFF. The CDR3 DNA reads as TGTGCCAGCAGCTACGGGACTAGCCGAAGGCAGTTCTTC.

The rearrangement joins TRBV7-9 to TRBJ2-4; weak D call: TRBD2 (7 bases). This CDR3 spans 18 amino acids. V was pared by 1 base and J by 0 bases, with 16 bases between. CDR1 SEHNR and CDR2 FQNEAQ come from the germline V gene (reference sequence). CDR3 region: CASSLEWGGGLAKNIQYF. The CDR3 DNA sequence: TGTGCCAGCAGCTTAGAGTGGGGGGGCGGACTAGCCAAAAACATTCAGTACTTC. Full variable domain (missing parts from reference TRBV7-9 and TRBJ2-4): DTGVSQNPRHKITKRGQNVTFRCDPISEHNRLYWYRQTLGQGPEFLTYFQNEAQLEKSRLLSDRFSAERPKGSFSTLEIQRTEQGDSAMYLCASSLEWGGGLAKNIQYFGAGTRLSVL.

The chain recombines TRBV2 with TRBJ2-7, with 8 bases identical to TRBD2. CDR3 length: 17 residues. Germline V gene data show CDR1 as SNHLY and CDR2 as FYNNEI. Trimming cost V 7 bases and J 0 bases; bases outside gene matches: 14. Written as DNA, the CDR3 is TGTGCCAGCATCCCTTCTATCGGGGGGGGCGACTCCTACGAGCAGTACTTC. This codes for CASIPSIGGGDSYEQYF.

The genes are TRBV28 and TRBJ2-7, with 7 bases lining up with TRBD1. Looked up from germline, CDR1 is MDHEN and CDR2 is SYDVKM. The CDR3 runs 12 residues. The V and J ends lost 8 bases and 2 bases, in that order; junction bases with no gene match: 3. This chain's CDR3 is CASYQGAYEQYF. CDR3 bases: TGTGCCAGCTACCAGGGGGCCTACGAGCAGTACTTC.

This chain links TRBV18 with TRBJ2-7, with a possible D match to TRBD2 (6 bases). Trimming removed 0 bases from V and 6 bases from J, with 15 bases in between. The CDR3 contains 15 residues. Germline V gene data show CDR1 as KGHSH and CDR2 as LQKENI. The CDR3 DNA is TGTGCCAGCTCACCACCGGGCCGGGCGGAGGGCGAGCAGTACTTC. Translated, it gives CASSPPGRAEGEQYF.

The genes are TRBV5-4 and TRBJ1-2, with TRBD1 identical over 10 bases. Per germline, CDR1 SGHNT and CDR2 YYREEE (reference sequence). The CDR3 has 15 amino acids. J lost 4 bases, V lost 4 bases, and 7 bases had no gene match. The CDR3 bases are TGTGCCAGCAGCAGCCGGGACAGGGGACCCTATGGCTACACCTTC. Translating it yields CASSSRDRGPYGYTF.

The chain employs TRBV9 and TRBJ2-1, with D maybe TRBD2 (5 bases). The length of the CDR3 is 15 residues. The germline V gene has CDR1 SGDLS and CDR2 YYNGEE. Trimming shortened V by 0 bases and J by 9 bases, and 16 bases separated the two germline ends. The DNA of the CDR3 is TGTGCCAGCAGCGTAGAGGGTACGGGTGAGGGTGAGCAGTTCTTC. Translating it yields CASSVEGTGEGEQFF.

The rearrangement joins TRBV25-1 to TRBJ1-4; TRBD1 aligns across 7 bases. Germline V gene sequence: CDR1 MGHDK, CDR2 SYGVNS. The CDR3 is 15 amino acids. The junction had 4 bases not matched to a gene; V was cut back by 3 bases and J by 3 bases. CDR3 nucleotides: TGTGCCAGCAGTGACGACAGGGAGGCTAATGAAAAACTGTTTTTT. Translation: CASSDDREANEKLFF.

The rearrangement links TRBV27 to TRBJ2-1; 8 nucleotides align to TRBD2. The V and J ends lost 6 bases and 7 bases, in that order; junction bases with no gene match: 8. Germline lookup yields CDR1 MNHEY and CDR2 SMNVEV (reference sequence). The CDR3 runs to 14 residues. The CDR3: CASRRAGERNEQFF. The CDR3 coding sequence is TGTGCCAGCAGACGAGCGGGGGAGAGGAATGAGCAGTTCTTC.

This clone showed up just once. The CDR3 spells CASNRALRTGYNYGYTF. CDR3 DNA sequence: TGTGCCAGCAACCGCGCTCTTAGGACAGGCTATAACTATGGCTACACCTTC. The V gene is TRBV11-2, the J gene TRBJ1-2; 7 bases match TRBD1. CDR1 and CDR2 (germline): SGHAT, FQNNGV. This CDR3 contains 17 residues. V trimming: 7 bases; J trimming: 1 base; junction bases outside the gene matches: 15.

The rearrangement links TRBV20-1 to TRBJ1-1; no clear D. Trimming cost V 7 bases and J 5 bases, with 11 bases left between them. CDR1 DFQATT and CDR2 SNEGSKA come from the germline V gene (reference sequence). The CDR3 is made up of 11 amino acids. The CDR3 nucleotides are TGCAGTGTTTCGGGGAATACTGAAGCTTTCTTT. Its protein product is CSVSGNTEAFF.

The chain carries TRBV7-3 and TRBJ2-1, with 7 bases that match TRBD2. This CDR3 region has 14 residues. The V gene end was trimmed by 2 bases and the J gene end by 9 bases; junction bases not matched to a gene: 7. CDR1 is SGHTA and CDR2 is FQGTGA in the germline V gene. CDR3 DNA sequence: TGTGCCAGCAGCTTAGAACTAGGGAGGGGTGAGCAGTTCTTC. Protein product: CASSLELGRGEQFF.

The genes are TRBV6-5 and TRBJ2-1; TRBD2 might be the D (7 bases). This CDR3 is 15 amino acids long. V shed 6 bases and J shed 8 bases, with 20 bases lying between them. CDR1 MNHEY and CDR2 SVGAGI come from the germline V gene. CDR3 residues: CASSDLRGGKDEQFF. The DNA of the CDR3 is TGTGCCAGCAGCGACTTACGCGGGGGCAAGGATGAGCAGTTCTTC.